The sequence of this T cell receptor beta chain was determined in a study of cytomegalovirus exposure and HLA in healthy donors. Assay used: immunoSEQ multiplex PCR; TCRdb lists only in-frame clones, some missing. The data hold approximately 140,000 clones, with about 87% observed a single time. Broader study findings: Specificity of a few CMV-associated chains for CMV antigens was verified in vitro. There were some public TCRs occurring in many donors, but most TCR sequences were rare. The investigators catalogued about 170 TCR beta chains as cytomegalovirus-associated. Within the 95 to 150 validation repertoires, first-cohort TCR clusters tended to co-occur, according to a later analysis.

In its sample, this clone was seen once. Its antigen remains unknown. There are 16 residues in the CDR3. From germline, CDR1 is LNHDA and CDR2 SQIVND (reference sequence). V shed 10 bases and J 4 bases; nucleotides not matched to a gene: 16. The source material was PBMCs. This TCR was sampled from a young man in good health and CMV-seropositive. The chain carries TRBV19 and TRBJ2-3; the match to TRBD2 covers 8 bases. CDR3 coding DNA: TGTGCCACCTCGAGGGGTAGCGGGATTTTGGCAGATACGCAGTATTTT. Translated: CATSRGSGILADTQYF.